This T cell receptor beta chain came from a study of T cell changes during pregnancy in multiple sclerosis. Germline CDR1 MNHEY, CDR2 SVGAGI. The CDR3 runs 14 residues. J was trimmed by 1 base and V by 4 bases; bases with no gene match: 3. The method was immunoSEQ multiplex PCR; TCRdb's version includes in-frame clones alone and lacks a portion of them. This sample has about 48,000 clones, with 88% found just once. The V gene is TRBV6-5, the J gene TRBJ1-1, with 7 positions matching TRBD1. Source: CD4+ T cells from peripheral blood mononuclear cells, taken in the second trimester of pregnancy. This clonotype was obtained from a female donor with multiple sclerosis, enrolled in a pregnancy study. In DNA form, the CDR3 reads TGTGCCAGCAGTTCATACAGGGGGAACACTGAAGCTTTCTTT. This codes for CASSSYRGNTEAFF.